This entry describes one TCR beta chain. TCRdb fed the RT-PCR reads into MiXCR, producing one record per CDR3 protein. The table lists 650,000 to 800,000 distinct CDR3 sequences, 14% of them singletons. This TCR was recovered from a female donor in good health, serving as a healthy control. The sequenced sample consisted of memory CD4+ T cells from blood.

The CDR3 region is CASSLLADETQYF. DNA of the CDR3: TGCGCCAGCAGCTTACTAGCCGACGAGACCCAGTACTTC. The gene calls are TRBV5-1 and TRBJ2-5, with a weak D call TRBD2 (6 bases). Germline V gives CDR1 SGHRS, CDR2 YFSETQ. The CDR3 loop spans 13 amino acids. The V end was cut by 2 bases, the J end by 5 bases, with 10 bases between.